This T cell receptor beta chain was identified in a study of T cells after yellow fever vaccination. Each CDR3 protein gets one entry after TCRdb re-called the 5' RACE reads with MiXCR. The data contain around 310,000 distinct CDR3 sequences, roughly 4.3% of them singletons. Study outcomes and limitations: Some clonotypes were seen in both the CD4 and the CD8 compartments. These made up a small share and likely arose from convergent recombination.

This clonotype appeared many times. Its antigen is unknown. This specimen consisted of PBMCs, obtained 5 days after the yellow fever booster vaccination. The receptor was derived from a young man who received the YFV17D yellow fever vaccine.

CDR3 nucleotide sequence: TGTGCCAGCAGTACCGCACAGGGGGCCAGAGAGACCCAGTACTTC. Translation: CASSTAQGARETQYF. V is TRBV6-5 and J is TRBJ2-5; the match to TRBD1 covers 9 bases. Germline values: CDR1 MNHEY, CDR2 SVGAGI. Trimming removed 5 bases from V and 4 bases from J; junction bases left unmatched: 8. The CDR3 length is 15 residues.